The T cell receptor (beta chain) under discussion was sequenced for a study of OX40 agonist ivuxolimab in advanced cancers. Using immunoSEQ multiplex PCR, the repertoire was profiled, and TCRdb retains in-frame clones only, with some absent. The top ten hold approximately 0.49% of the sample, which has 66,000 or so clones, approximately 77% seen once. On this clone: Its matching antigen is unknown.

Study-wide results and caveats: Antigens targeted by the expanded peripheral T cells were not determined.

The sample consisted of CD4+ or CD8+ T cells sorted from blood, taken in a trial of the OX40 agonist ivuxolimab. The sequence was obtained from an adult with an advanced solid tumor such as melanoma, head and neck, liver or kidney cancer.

This CDR3 reads CASSSPTRLVGGYTF. In DNA form, the CDR3 reads TGTGCCAGCAGTTCCCCGACAAGATTAGTAGGAGGCTACACCTTC. V usage is TRBV6-6 and J usage is TRBJ1-2; D call uncertain. The CDR3 runs 15 residues. The germline CDR1 and CDR2 sequences are MNHNY and SVGAGI (reference sequence). Trimming removed 4 bases from V and 8 bases from J, with 20 bases in between.